Shown below are 27 T cell receptor beta chains from a single sample sequenced in a study of identical twins. TCRdb fed the 5' RACE reads into MiXCR, producing one record per CDR3 protein. Here the sample spans hundreds of thousands of distinct CDR3 sequences, roughly 8% being singletons. This same sample was also part of a study on yellow fever vaccine responses in identical twins.

Sequencing input: PBMCs. The receptor source for this set is a woman between 18 and 29 years old in good health.

V and J are TRBV20-1 and TRBJ2-2; D might be TRBD2 (5 bases). In germline, CDR1 is DFQATT, CDR2 SNEGSKA (reference sequence). CDR3 length: 15 residues. Trimming left V 0 bases short and J 1 base short, with 9 bases between. The CDR3 is CSAREEAGNTGELFF. The CDR3, as DNA: TGCAGTGCTAGAGAGGAGGCAGGGAACACCGGGGAGCTGTTTTTT.

This clonotype was recorded a few times. This chain connects TRBV18 to TRBJ2-1; 14 nucleotides align to TRBD2. Germline V gene lookup returns CDR1 KGHSH and CDR2 LQKENI. V lost 3 bases to trimming and J lost 2 bases; unmatched junction nucleotides: 3. This CDR3 has 17 residues. The CDR3 DNA reads as TGTGCCAGCTCACCGCAGACTAGCGGGAGGGCCTACAATGAGCAGTTCTTC. Protein sequence: CASSPQTSGRAYNEQFF.

This clonotype was seen a few times. The chain combines TRBV4-3 with TRBJ2-1; D perhaps matches TRBD2 (5 bases). V was pared by 3 bases and J by 10 bases, with 13 bases between. The CDR3 is made up of 13 amino acids. Germline V gives CDR1 LGHNA, CDR2 YSLEER. The CDR3 coding sequence is TGCGCCAGCAGCCAGCCCCTGGGGAGAGAGCAGTTCTTC. The encoded protein is CASSQPLGREQFF.

The chain combines TRBV27 with TRBJ2-1; D gene uncertain. Trimming cost V 3 bases and J 8 bases, with 11 bases left between them. Germline V lookup: CDR1 MNHEY, CDR2 SMNVEV (reference sequence). The CDR3 spans 13 residues. As DNA, the CDR3 is TGTGCCAGCAGTTTCCTTAGAGCCGATGAGCAGTTCTTC. Translation: CASSFLRADEQFF.

V usage is TRBV5-1 and J usage is TRBJ2-3; 10 nucleotides agree with TRBD1. The germline V gene encodes CDR1 SGHRS and CDR2 YFSETQ. The CDR3 sequence is 16 residues long. Trimming at V came to 0 bases and at J to 0 bases, leaving 1 base not matched to a gene. The CDR3 DNA follows: TGCGCCAGCAGCTTGGGGGACAGGGGTAGCACAGATACGCAGTATTTT. This encodes CASSLGDRGSTDTQYF. The entire variable domain, with the rest obtained from reference TRBV5-1 and TRBJ2-3, is as follows: KAGVTQTPRYLIKTRGQQVTLSCSPISGHRSVSWYQQTPGQGLQFLFEYFSETQRNKGNFPGRFSGRQFSNSRSEMNVSTLELGDSALYLCASSLGDRGSTDTQYFGPGTRLTVL.

This clonotype came up many times. This chain connects TRBV5-1 to TRBJ2-2; D may be TRBD1 (6 bases). The CDR3 has 15 residues. Germline lookup yields CDR1 SGHRS and CDR2 YFSETQ. Trimming took 3 bases from V and 4 from J, leaving 13 bases between them. The CDR3 bases are TGCGCCAGCAGCTCAGCGACAGGATTCACCGGGGAGCTGTTTTTT. It is translated as CASSSATGFTGELFF.

In this sample, this clonotype turned up many times. The chain uses TRBV4-2 and TRBJ2-2; no firm D call. CDR1 and CDR2 from the germline V gene are LGHNA and YNFKEQ. Trimming left V 1 base short and J 0 bases short, with 15 bases between. This CDR3 contains 18 residues. CDR3 residues: CASSQAAYRASNTGELFF. CDR3 bases: TGTGCCAGCAGCCAAGCCGCCTACCGGGCCTCGAACACCGGGGAGCTGTTTTTT.

This clonotype was counted many times. The chain joins TRBV29-1 to TRBJ2-7, with D unclear. CDR3 length equals 12 residues. V was shortened by 5 bases and J by 1 base, with 9 bases between the two germline ends. The germline V gene encodes CDR1 SQVTM and CDR2 ANQGSEA. CDR3 in DNA: TGCAGCGTTACTGGAGCGTCCTACGAGCAGTACTTC. Protein product: CSVTGASYEQYF.

The chain combines TRBV10-3 with TRBJ2-7; possibly TRBD1 for D (5 bases). V shed 10 bases and J shed 6 bases, with 13 bases lying between them. From germline, CDR1 is ENHRY and CDR2 SYGVKD. CDR3 size: 11 residues. The CDR3 reads CATQDRGEQYF. Here the CDR3 DNA reads TGTGCCACGCAAGATAGGGGCGAGCAGTACTTC.

Ten or more counts support this clonotype. The V and J genes are TRBV29-1 and TRBJ2-2; unclear D gene. Trimming removed 2 bases at V and 0 bases at J, with 7 bases between. Germline CDR1 is SQVTM and CDR2 is ANQGSEA. The CDR3 has 14 amino acids. CDR3 region: CSVELPSNTGELFF. In DNA, the CDR3 is TGCAGCGTTGAACTCCCCTCGAACACCGGGGAGCTGTTTTTT.

The chain uses TRBV7-6 and TRBJ2-1, with 16 bases fitting TRBD2. Germline trimming cut 1 base from V and 7 bases from J; bases unmatched to any gene: 7. Germline V gene lookup returns CDR1 SGHVS and CDR2 FNYEAQ. This CDR3 spans 18 amino acids. Here the CDR3 DNA reads TGTGCCAGCAGCTTAGTAGGGACTAGCGGGAGGGCCGGGAATGAGCAGTTCTTC. This gives the protein CASSLVGTSGRAGNEQFF.

Only a few counts were recorded for this clonotype. This chain uses TRBV29-1 with TRBJ2-7; D assignment may be TRBD1 or TRBD2 (5 bases each). The CDR3 runs 12 residues. Germline-derived CDR1 and CDR2 are SQVTM and ANQGSEA. Trimming shortened V by 5 bases and J by 4 bases, and 12 bases separated the two germline ends. The CDR3 here is CSVIGALYEQYF. DNA for the CDR3: TGCAGCGTTATCGGGGCCCTTTACGAGCAGTACTTC.

This sequence joins TRBV5-1 and TRBJ2-7; D is perhaps TRBD1 or TRBD2 (5 bases each). The germline V gene has CDR1 SGHRS and CDR2 YFSETQ. V shed 0 bases and J shed 3 bases, with 13 bases lying between them. The CDR3 spans 15 residues. This chain's CDR3 is CASSLGGTGRYEQYF. Written as DNA, the CDR3 is TGCGCCAGCAGCTTGGGTGGGACGGGGCGCTACGAGCAGTACTTC.

V and J are TRBV5-6 and TRBJ2-1; the match to TRBD2 covers 8 bases. The CDR3 is 15 amino acids. Trimming at V came to 4 bases and at J to 3 bases, leaving 6 bases not matched to a gene. Germline CDR1 and CDR2: SGHDT and YYEEEE. The chain's CDR3 is CASSLQGTSYNEQFF. The CDR3 nucleotides read TGTGCCAGCAGCCTTCAAGGGACTAGCTACAATGAGCAGTTCTTC.

This clonotype has more than one count but fewer than ten. The chain recombines TRBV20-1 with TRBJ2-1, with D perhaps matching TRBD2 (5 bases). This CDR3 is 14 amino acids long. V was cut by 6 bases and J by 8 bases, with 20 bases left in between. CDR1 is DFQATT and CDR2 is SNEGSKA in the germline V gene (reference sequence). The CDR3 bases are TGCAGTGCCACTCCGGGAAGACGAGGGTATGAGCAGTTCTTC. Encoded protein: CSATPGRRGYEQFF.

This clonotype has a handful of counts. This sequence joins TRBV20-1 and TRBJ2-5; D is unresolved. This CDR3 has 14 residues. The germline V gene encodes CDR1 DFQATT and CDR2 SNEGSKA (reference sequence). V lost 0 bases, J lost 1 base, and 9 bases lay in between. DNA for the CDR3: TGCAGTGCTAGAGATAGCCTGGGCCAAGAGACCCAGTACTTC. This translates into CSARDSLGQETQYF.

The gene calls are TRBV2 and TRBJ2-7; 11 nucleotides line up with TRBD2. This CDR3 comprises 16 residues. Germline CDR1 reads SNHLY; CDR2 reads FYNNEI. V gave up 3 bases and J gave up 5 bases; unmatched junction bases: 9. CDR3 sequence (DNA): TGTGCCAGCAGTGACTTGCTAGCGGGGGGTCAAAACGAGCAGTACTTC. This translates into CASSDLLAGGQNEQYF.

This clonotype was seen a handful of times. The chain links TRBV20-1 to TRBJ2-7; D is uncertain. Germline values: CDR1 DFQATT, CDR2 SNEGSKA (reference sequence). CDR3 length: 15 amino acids. Trimming shortened V by 0 bases and J by 2 bases, and 14 bases separated the two germline ends. This chain's CDR3 is CSARDPAQTAYEQYF. The CDR3 coding sequence is TGCAGTGCTAGAGATCCGGCTCAAACAGCCTACGAGCAGTACTTC.

This clonotype was detected ten times or more. V gene TRBV15 combines with J gene TRBJ2-1; possibly TRBD2 for D (5 bases). Trimming stripped 0 bases from V and 3 bases from J, with 18 bases between. The germline CDR1 and CDR2 sequences are LNHNV and YYDKDF (reference sequence). The CDR3 sequence is 18 residues long. The CDR3 loop is CATSREKVPSRRYNEQFF. The DNA of the CDR3 is TGTGCCACCAGCAGAGAAAAAGTTCCTAGCAGACGCTACAATGAGCAGTTCTTC.

This clonotype showed up just a few times. The chain joins TRBV28 to TRBJ2-3; no clear D. Germline V lookup: CDR1 MDHEN, CDR2 SYDVKM. The V end lost 6 bases, the J end lost 2 bases, and 12 bases lay between the germline ends. The CDR3 extends over 14 amino acids. CDR3 in amino acids: CASRPRKPTDTQYF. The CDR3, as DNA: TGTGCCAGCAGGCCGCGTAAACCCACAGATACGCAGTATTTT.

The rearrangement uses TRBV7-8 and TRBJ2-5; 7 bases agree with TRBD2. CDR1 is SGHVS and CDR2 is FQNEAQ in the germline V gene. This CDR3 spans 16 amino acids. After removal of 7 bases from V and 3 bases from J, the junction contained 14 bases not matched to a gene. The chain's CDR3 is CASIPIGGGGEETQYF. For the CDR3, the DNA is TGTGCCAGCATCCCCATCGGCGGGGGAGGGGAAGAGACCCAGTACTTC.

The chain has TRBV27 and TRBJ2-3, with a possible D match to TRBD2 (6 bases). Germline assignment: CDR1 MNHEY and CDR2 SMNVEV (reference sequence). Trimming shortened V by 7 bases and J by 11 bases, and 13 bases separated the two germline ends. This CDR3 spans 11 amino acids. The CDR3 loop reads CASTGGMGQYF. The CDR3 DNA sequence: TGTGCCAGCACCGGAGGGATGGGGCAGTATTTT.

The chain has TRBV14 and TRBJ2-5, with D possibly TRBD1 on 5 matching bases. CDR1 is SGHDN, CDR2 FVKESK, per germline. V was pared by 0 bases and J by 5 bases, with 13 bases between. The CDR3 is 15 amino acids. The CDR3 loop reads CASSQEHGAFETQYF. As DNA, the CDR3 is TGTGCCAGCAGCCAAGAGCATGGGGCATTTGAGACCCAGTACTTC.

In its sample, this clonotype was seen many times. The chain has TRBV6-6 and TRBJ1-5; D is unclear. V shed 6 bases and J shed 2 bases, with 5 bases lying between them. The CDR3 contains 12 residues. The germline CDR1 and CDR2 sequences are MNHNY and SVGAGI (reference sequence). The CDR3 loop reads CASRQGNQPQHF. The CDR3 nucleotides are TGTGCCAGCAGGCAGGGCAATCAGCCCCAGCATTTT.

The chain is built from TRBV28 and TRBJ1-5; tentative D call: TRBD1 (6 bases). This CDR3 comprises 15 residues. Trimming pared 6 bases from V and 0 bases from J, leaving 12 bases between. Germline lookup yields CDR1 MDHEN and CDR2 SYDVKM. The CDR3 nucleotides are TGTGCCAGCAGGATTACAGGGCTTAGCAATCAGCCCCAGCATTTT. Amino acid sequence: CASRITGLSNQPQHF.

Only a few counts were recorded for this clonotype. The genes are TRBV4-3 and TRBJ2-7; D gene uncertain. This CDR3 region has 14 residues. V was clipped by 3 bases and J by 1 base, with 10 bases between them. CDR1 LGHNA and CDR2 YSLEER come from the germline V gene. CDR3 region: CASSQALVSYEQYF. DNA for the CDR3: TGCGCCAGCAGCCAGGCCCTAGTTTCCTACGAGCAGTACTTC.

This clonotype came up a few times. This chain uses TRBV18 with TRBJ2-3, with 7 bases lining up with TRBD2. The V gene's germline CDR1 is KGHSH and CDR2 LQKENI. The V segment lost 3 bases and the J segment 2 bases; nucleotides outside the gene matches: 5. The CDR3 runs 15 residues. The CDR3 protein is CASSPGGSFTDTQYF. The CDR3 bases are TGTGCCAGCTCACCCGGGGGGAGTTTCACAGATACGCAGTATTTT.